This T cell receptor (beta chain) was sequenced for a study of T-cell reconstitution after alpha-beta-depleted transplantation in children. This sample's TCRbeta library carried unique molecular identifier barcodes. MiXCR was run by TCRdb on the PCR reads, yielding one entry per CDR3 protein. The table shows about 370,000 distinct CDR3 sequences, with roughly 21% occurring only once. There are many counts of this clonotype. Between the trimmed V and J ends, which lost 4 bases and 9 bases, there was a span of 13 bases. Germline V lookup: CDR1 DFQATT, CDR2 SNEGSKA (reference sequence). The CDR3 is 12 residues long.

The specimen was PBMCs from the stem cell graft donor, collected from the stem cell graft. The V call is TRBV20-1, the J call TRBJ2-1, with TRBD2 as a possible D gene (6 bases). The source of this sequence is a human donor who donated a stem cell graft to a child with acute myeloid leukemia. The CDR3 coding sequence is TGCAGTGCTACTATAGCGGCAGGTGAGCAGTTCTTC. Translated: CSATIAAGEQFF.